The T cell receptor (beta chain) described here comes from a study of blood T cell repertoires in COVID-19. On the study more broadly: Acute-phase and convalescent COVID-19 samples originated in the United States, Italy and Spain.

Assay used: immunoSEQ multiplex PCR; TCRdb lists only in-frame clones, some missing. The repertoire includes about 88,000 clones, approximately 87% of them detected once, and roughly 15% sits in the top ten. This clone was recorded once. V gave up 2 bases and J gave up 4 bases, with 12 bases separating them. Per germline, CDR1 LNHDA and CDR2 SQIVND (reference sequence). The CDR3 has 15 residues. The clonotype was recovered from a woman aged 70 to 79 with acute or convalescent COVID-19. The sequenced sample was peripheral blood. The chain recombines TRBV19 with TRBJ2-1; D might be TRBD2 (6 bases). In DNA, the CDR3 is TGTGCCAGTAGTATAATGGGCGGGGATTACAATGAGCAGTTCTTC. It translates to CASSIMGGDYNEQFF. Using reference TRBV19 and TRBJ2-1 for the parts outside the CDR3, the full variable domain is DGGITQSPKYLFRKEGQNVTLSCEQNLNHDAMYWYRQDPGQGLRLIYYSQIVNDFQKGDIAEGYSVSREKKESFPLTVTSAQKNPTAFYLCASSIMGGDYNEQFFGPGTRLTVL.